A single sample is the source of the 19 T cell receptor beta chains below, sequenced in a study of blood T cell repertoires in COVID-19. Using immunoSEQ multiplex PCR, the repertoire was profiled, and TCRdb retains in-frame clones only, with some absent. The sample records 120,000 to 150,000 clones, roughly 81% being singletons. The sequenced material came from peripheral blood. The origin of the receptors is a human donor with acute or convalescent COVID-19. The donor label of this sample is uncertain.

The V and J genes are TRBV20-1 and TRBJ1-6, with 8 bases that match TRBD1. J lost 5 bases, V lost 3 bases, and 12 bases had no gene match. Germline CDR1 reads DFQATT; CDR2 reads SNEGSKA (reference sequence). CDR3 length: 17 residues. DNA for the CDR3: TGCAGTGCTAGTGGAGGGACAGGCAACCTAAATAATTCACCCCTCCACTTT. Protein: CSASGGTGNLNNSPLHF.

The V and J genes are TRBV9 and TRBJ2-7, with a weak D call TRBD1 (5 bases). The CDR3 is 14 residues long. V was cut by 4 bases and J by 0 bases, with 11 bases left in between. The V gene's germline CDR1 is SGDLS and CDR2 YYNGEE. CDR3 sequence (DNA): TGTGCCAGCAGCTCTCGACAGAGCTCCTACGAGCAGTACTTC. It codes for CASSSRQSSYEQYF.

V usage is TRBV6-2 or TRBV6-3 and J usage is TRBJ1-4, with TRBD1 identical over 7 bases. CDR3 length: 15 amino acids. V lost 2 bases to trimming and J lost 8 bases; unmatched junction nucleotides: 8. Germline V gives CDR1 MNHEY, CDR2 SVGEGT. In DNA form, the CDR3 reads TGTGCCAGCAGTTACAATCCAGGGGGAAGCGAAAAACTGTTTTTT. Protein product: CASSYNPGGSEKLFF.

The chain links TRBV5-4 to TRBJ1-1, with 8 bases identical to TRBD1. V trimming: 3 bases; J trimming: 4 bases; junction bases outside the gene matches: 5. This CDR3 contains 14 residues. Germline CDR1 is SGHNT and CDR2 is YYREEE (reference sequence). The CDR3 DNA is TGTGCCAGCAGCTCCGGGACAGGCACCACTGAAGCTTTCTTT. It translates to CASSSGTGTTEAFF.

The rearrangement uses TRBV5-1 and TRBJ1-2; D is ambiguous. The germline CDR1 and CDR2 sequences are SGHRS and YFSETQ. The CDR3 is made up of 13 amino acids. The V end lost 2 bases, the J end lost 4 bases, and 9 bases lay between the germline ends. CDR3 DNA: TGCGCCAGCAGCTTTGAGGGTGGCTATGGCTACACCTTC. Protein sequence: CASSFEGGYGYTF. The full variable domain, completed using reference TRBV5-1 and TRBJ1-2, is KAGVTQTPRYLIKTRGQQVTLSCSPISGHRSVSWYQQTPGQGLQFLFEYFSETQRNKGNFPGRFSGRQFSNSRSEMNVSTLELGDSALYLCASSFEGGYGYTFGSGTRLTVV.

This chain connects TRBV14 to TRBJ1-2, with unresolved D. Germline CDR1 reads SGHDN; CDR2 reads FVKESK. CDR3 length: 17 residues. Trimming took 0 bases from V and 4 from J, leaving 18 bases between them. The CDR3 sequence is CASSQDSTWESAYGYTF. The CDR3 DNA follows: TGTGCCAGCAGCCAAGATTCAACGTGGGAGAGCGCCTATGGCTACACCTTC.

A single count supports this clone. V and J are TRBV14 and TRBJ2-5, with 9 bases fitting TRBD2. J gave up 3 bases and V 3 bases, and 5 bases lay outside the gene matches. This CDR3 has 15 residues. Germline values: CDR1 SGHDN, CDR2 FVKESK. The CDR3 sequence is CASSHRGLAEETQYF. For the CDR3, the DNA is TGTGCCAGCAGCCACCGGGGACTAGCAGAAGAGACCCAGTACTTC.

The chain couples TRBV10-3 to TRBJ1-1; D remains ambiguous. CDR1 and CDR2 (germline): ENHRY, SYGVKD. This CDR3 is built from 11 residues. The V and J ends lost 7 bases and 1 base respectively, with 4 bases between them. The CDR3, as DNA: TGTGCCATCATGGCGAACACTGAAGCTTTCTTT. It translates to CAIMANTEAFF.

The chain is built from TRBV19 and TRBJ2-3, with TRBD2 identical over 8 bases. The V gene end was trimmed by 11 bases and the J gene end by 6 bases; junction bases not matched to a gene: 7. This CDR3 spans 12 amino acids. Per the germline V gene, CDR1 is LNHDA and CDR2 is SQIVND (reference sequence). CDR3 sequence: CASGTRTDTQYF. CDR3 nucleotides: TGTGCCTCCGGGACTAGAACTGATACGCAGTATTTT.

V is TRBV28 and J is TRBJ2-4, with 8 bases fitting TRBD2. Germline V gives CDR1 MDHEN, CDR2 SYDVKM. The CDR3 covers 16 residues. The V segment lost 6 bases and the J segment 6 bases; nucleotides outside the gene matches: 13. CDR3 protein: CASSRSTAGELNIQYF. The CDR3 coding sequence is TGTGCCAGCAGCCGTTCAACAGCGGGGGAGCTAAACATTCAGTACTTC.

The CDR3 is CASSLGQGSYNEQFF. Here the CDR3 DNA reads TGTGCCAGCAGCTTGGGACAGGGATCCTACAATGAGCAGTTCTTC. V usage is TRBV5-6 and J usage is TRBJ2-1; 7 bases are a match to TRBD1. Germline V gene data show CDR1 as SGHDT and CDR2 as YYEEEE. CDR3 length: 15 amino acids. The trim removed 0 bases at V and 1 base at J, leaving 1 base unmatched.

This clone was found many times. The CDR3 reads CASSQETGLAGGPQYF. CDR3 bases: TGTGCCAGCAGCCAGGAAACGGGACTAGCGGGGGGGCCCCAGTACTTC. The J gene is TRBJ2-5, the V gene TRBV4-2; 16 bases are shared with TRBD2. Germline lookup yields CDR1 LGHNA and CDR2 YNFKEQ. CDR3 length: 16 residues. The trim removed 3 bases at V and 9 bases at J, leaving 7 bases unmatched.

The chain combines TRBV3-1 (or the pseudogene TRBV3-2) with TRBJ2-2; TRBD2 matches 8 bases. The germline gives CDR1 LGHDT, CDR2 YNNKEL (reference sequence). This CDR3 region has 16 residues. V lost 7 bases, J lost 6 bases, and 13 bases stayed unmatched. The CDR3 DNA reads as TGTGCCAGCACATTTTTTCTCGGGGGGGCCCCCGGGGAGCTGTTTTTT. Its protein product is CASTFFLGGAPGELFF.

The chain employs TRBV29-1 and TRBJ1-2; no definite D call. The CDR3 extends over 11 amino acids. Germline CDR1 reads SQVTM; CDR2 reads ANQGSEA. Trimming removed 6 bases from V and 8 bases from J, with 13 bases in between. The CDR3: CSVRLVGGYTF. CDR3 DNA sequence: TGCAGCGTCAGACTAGTAGGCGGCTACACCTTC.

CDR3 in DNA: TGCTCTATGACAGCGCTCTATGTTTTGGGCTACACCTTC. It is translated as CSMTALYVLGYTF. The gene calls are TRBV5-1 and TRBJ1-2; weak D call: TRBD1 (5 bases). CDR1 is SGHRS, CDR2 YFSETQ, per germline. The length of the CDR3 is 13 residues.

This clone appeared once. The rearrangement joins TRBV5-1 to TRBJ2-7; 9 bases agree with TRBD2. V lost 0 bases to trimming and J lost 3 bases; unmatched junction nucleotides: 4. CDR1 and CDR2 from the germline V gene are SGHRS and YFSETQ. CDR3 length: 15 amino acids. CDR3 nucleotides: TGCGCCAGCAGCTTGGCTAGCGGGATCTACTACGAGCAGTACGTC. Translation: CASSLASGIYYEQYV.

CDR3 protein: CASSGSPYGYTF. CDR3 sequence (DNA): TGTGCCAGTTCAGGGTCCCCCTATGGCTACACCTTC. This chain connects TRBV6-5 to TRBJ1-2, with D possibly TRBD1 on 5 matching bases. Germline assignment: CDR1 MNHEY and CDR2 SVGAGI. CDR3 length: 12 residues. The V gene lost 9 bases and the J gene lost 4 bases, with 12 bases spanning the gap.

CDR3 sequence reads: CASSPGRGTEAFF. The CDR3 bases are TGTGCCAGCAGCCCAGGGAGGGGCACTGAAGCTTTCTTT. The chain joins TRBV7-3 to TRBJ1-1; D might be TRBD1 (5 bases). The germline CDR1 and CDR2 sequences are SGHTA and FQGTGA. The V gene lost 5 bases and the J gene lost 4 bases, with 11 bases spanning the gap. The CDR3 has 13 amino acids. The entire variable domain, with the rest obtained from reference TRBV7-3 and TRBJ1-1, is as follows: GAGVSQTPSNKVTEKGKYVELRCDPISGHTALYWYRQSLGQGPEFLIYFQGTGAADDSGLPNDRFFAVRPEGSVSTLKIQRTERGDSAVYLCASSPGRGTEAFFGQGTRLTVV.

The chain uses TRBV7-2 and TRBJ1-5; maybe TRBD1 (5 bases). The CDR3 extends over 15 amino acids. The V end lost 6 bases, the J end lost 6 bases, and 18 bases lay between the germline ends. Germline CDR1 is SGHTA and CDR2 is FQGNSA. The CDR3 nucleotides read TGTGCCAGCAGGGAACAGGTAGTCCCAGGTCAGCCCCAGCATTTT. This translates into CASREQVVPGQPQHF.